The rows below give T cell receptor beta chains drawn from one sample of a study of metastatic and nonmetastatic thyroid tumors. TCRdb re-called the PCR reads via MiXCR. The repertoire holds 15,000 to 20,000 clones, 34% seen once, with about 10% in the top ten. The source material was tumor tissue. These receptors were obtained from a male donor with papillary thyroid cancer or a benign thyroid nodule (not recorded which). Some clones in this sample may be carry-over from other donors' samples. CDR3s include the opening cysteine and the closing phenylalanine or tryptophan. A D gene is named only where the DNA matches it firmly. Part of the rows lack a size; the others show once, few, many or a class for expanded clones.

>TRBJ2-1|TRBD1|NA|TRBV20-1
CSARRPGTGYRNEQFF
TGCAGTGCCCGTCGCCCCGGGACAGGGTACCGCAATGAGCAGTTCTTC
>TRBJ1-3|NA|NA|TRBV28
CASSLEFIAGASGNTIYF
TGTGCCAGCAGTTTAGAATTTATTGCAGGGGCGTCTGGAAACACCATATATTTT
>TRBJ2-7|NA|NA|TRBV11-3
CSSSLDTAYDQYF
TGTTCCAGCAGCTTAGATACCGCCTACGATCAGTACTTC
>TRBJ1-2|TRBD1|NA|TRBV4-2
CASSQVGHRGPEDGYTF
TGTGCCAGCAGCCAAGTGGGCCACAGGGGGCCCGAGGATGGCTACACCTTC
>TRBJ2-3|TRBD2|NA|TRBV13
CASSFTSGGALGTDTQYF
TGTGCCAGCAGCTTTACTAGCGGGGGGGCTCTCGGCACAGATACGCAGTATTTT
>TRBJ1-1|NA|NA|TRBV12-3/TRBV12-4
CASRFNLGNTEAFF
TGTGCCAGCAGGTTTAACTTGGGGAACACTGAAGCTTTCTTT
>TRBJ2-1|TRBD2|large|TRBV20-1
CSARGGLAGVEEQFF
TGCAGTGCTAGAGGAGGGCTAGCGGGAGTTGAGGAGCAGTTCTTC
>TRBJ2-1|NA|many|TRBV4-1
CASSQEQLSSYNEQFF
TGCGCCAGCAGCCAAGAACAGTTAAGCTCCTACAATGAGCAGTTCTTC
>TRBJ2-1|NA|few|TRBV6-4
CASSDSEQNEQFF
TGTGCCAGCAGTGACTCGGAACAGAATGAGCAGTTCTTC
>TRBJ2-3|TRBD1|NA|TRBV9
CASSVARGLTDTQYF
TGTGCCAGCAGCGTCGCAAGGGGGCTCACAGATACGCAGTATTTT
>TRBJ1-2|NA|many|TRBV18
CASSPSLEDGYTF
TGTGCCAGCTCACCTTCCTTGGAGGATGGCTACACCTTC
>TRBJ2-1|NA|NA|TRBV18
CASSPPQGLNEQFF
TGTGCCAGCTCACCACCTCAGGGTTTGAATGAGCAGTTCTTC
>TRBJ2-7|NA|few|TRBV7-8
CASSLPGWGYEQYF
TGTGCCAGCAGCTTACCAGGCTGGGGGTACGAGCAGTACTTC
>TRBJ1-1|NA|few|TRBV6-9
CASSYGGEAFF
TGTGCCAGCAGTTACGGGGGTGAAGCTTTCTTT
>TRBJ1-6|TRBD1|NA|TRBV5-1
CASRPGQVWGSPLQF
TGCGCCAGCCGCCCCGGACAGGTTTGGGGTTCACCCCTCCAATTT
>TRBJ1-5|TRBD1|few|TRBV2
CASIGQGGQPQHF
TGTGCCAGCATCGGACAGGGCGGGCAGCCACAGCATTTT
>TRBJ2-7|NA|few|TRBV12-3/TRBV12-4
CASSFSGEILLYEQYF
TGTGCCAGCAGTTTTTCCGGGGAGATCCTCCTCTACGAGCAGTACTTC
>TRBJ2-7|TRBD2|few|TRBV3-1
CGSSSLAGAYEQYF
TGTGGCAGCAGCTCACTAGCGGGAGCCTACGAGCAGTACTTC
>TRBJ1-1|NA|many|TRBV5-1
CASSPRPTGNTEAFF
TGCGCCAGCAGCCCACGCCCGACAGGGAACACTGAAGCTTTCTTT
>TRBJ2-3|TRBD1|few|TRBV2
CASSVDRGQLYTQYF
TGTGCCAGCAGCGTCGACAGGGGGCAGTTATATACGCAGTATTTT
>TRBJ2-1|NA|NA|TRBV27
CASSLYFRDITFANEQFF
TGTGCCAGCAGTTTATATTTCCGGGACATTACCTTCGCCAATGAGCAGTTCTTC
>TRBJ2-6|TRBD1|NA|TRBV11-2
CASCSGGSGANVLTF
TGTGCCAGCTGCTCAGGGGGCTCTGGGGCCAACGTCCTGACTTTC
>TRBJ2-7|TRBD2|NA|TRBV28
CASSPSGLAGLYEQYF
TGTGCCAGCAGTCCCTCGGGTTTAGCGGGACTCTACGAGCAGTACTTC
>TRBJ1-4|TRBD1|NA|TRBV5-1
CASSPRQGGNEKLFF
TGCGCCAGCAGCCCACGACAGGGGGGTAATGAAAAACTGTTTTTT
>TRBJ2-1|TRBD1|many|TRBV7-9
CASTITGQGTFF
TGTGCCAGCACCATAACTGGACAGGGGACGTTCTTC
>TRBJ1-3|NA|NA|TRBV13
CASSSGTRRPYF
TGTGCCAGCAGCTCCGGGACACGGCGGCCGTATTTT
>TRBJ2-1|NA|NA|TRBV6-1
CASIRVLRGAGEQFF
TGTGCCAGCATCCGGGTTTTACGGGGGGCTGGCGAGCAGTTCTTC
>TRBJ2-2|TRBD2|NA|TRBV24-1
CATSDLSGGDTGELFF
TGTGCCACCAGTGATTTGTCGGGAGGGGACACCGGGGAGCTGTTTTTT
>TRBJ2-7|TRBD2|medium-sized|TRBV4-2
CASSQDLGLAGTQYF
TGTGCCAGCAGCCAAGATTTGGGACTAGCGGGGACTCAGTACTTC
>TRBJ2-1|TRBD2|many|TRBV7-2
CAGSLSGGRYNEQFF
TGTGCCGGCAGCTTGAGCGGGGGGAGATACAATGAGCAGTTCTTC
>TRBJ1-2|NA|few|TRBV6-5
CASSYLGGFYGYTF
TGTGCCAGCAGTTACTTAGGAGGGTTCTATGGCTACACCTTC
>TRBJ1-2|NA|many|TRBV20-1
CSATTPEQGAYYGYTF
TGCAGTGCCACTACCCCCGAACAGGGCGCTTACTATGGCTACACCTTC
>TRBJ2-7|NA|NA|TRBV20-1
CSANTLRAGTYEQYF
TGCAGTGCTAACACCTTGAGGGCGGGCACCTACGAGCAGTACTTC
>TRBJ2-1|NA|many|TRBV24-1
CATSDPTVTNEQFF
TGTGCCACCAGTGATCCGACCGTAACCAATGAGCAGTTCTTC
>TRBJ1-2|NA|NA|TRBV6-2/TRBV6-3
CASSSRMGGYGYAF
TGTGCCAGCAGCTCTCGGATGGGAGGCTATGGCTACGCCTTC